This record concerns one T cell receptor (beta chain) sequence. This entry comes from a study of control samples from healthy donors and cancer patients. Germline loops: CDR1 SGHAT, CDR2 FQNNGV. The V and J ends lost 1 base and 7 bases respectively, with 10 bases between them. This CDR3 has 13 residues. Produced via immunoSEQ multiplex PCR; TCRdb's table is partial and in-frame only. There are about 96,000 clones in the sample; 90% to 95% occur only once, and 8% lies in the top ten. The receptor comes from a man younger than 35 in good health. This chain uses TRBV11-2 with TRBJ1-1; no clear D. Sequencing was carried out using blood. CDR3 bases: TGTGCCAGCAGCTTAGGTAGAGGCCTTGAAGCTTTCTTT. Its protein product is CASSLGRGLEAFF.